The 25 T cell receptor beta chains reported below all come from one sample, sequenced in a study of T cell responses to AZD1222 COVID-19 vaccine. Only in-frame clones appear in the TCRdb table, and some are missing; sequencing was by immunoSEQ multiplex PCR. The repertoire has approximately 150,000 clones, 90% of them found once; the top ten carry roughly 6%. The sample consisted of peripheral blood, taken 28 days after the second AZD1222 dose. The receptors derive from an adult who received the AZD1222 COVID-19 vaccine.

CDR3 residues: CATSRDRGVVAGNTIYF. In DNA, the CDR3 is TGTGCCACCAGCAGAGATAGAGGGGTAGTAGCCGGAAACACCATATATTTT. The chain couples TRBV15 to TRBJ1-3, with D perhaps TRBD1 (5 bases). The CDR3 spans 17 residues. The germline gives CDR1 LNHNV, CDR2 YYDKDF (reference sequence). Trimming took off 0 bases at V and 4 bases at J, with 16 bases between the two ends. Filled out from reference TRBV15 and TRBJ1-3, the complete variable domain reads DAMVIQNPRYQVTQFGKPVTLSCSQTLNHNVMYWYQQKSSQAPKLLFHYYDKDFNNEADTPDNFQSRRPNTSFCFLDIRSPGLGDTAMYLCATSRDRGVVAGNTIYFGEGSWLTVV.

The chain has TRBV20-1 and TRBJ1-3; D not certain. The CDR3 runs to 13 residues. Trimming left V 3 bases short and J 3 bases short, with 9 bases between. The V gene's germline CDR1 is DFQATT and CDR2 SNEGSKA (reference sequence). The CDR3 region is CSASTGFGNTIYF. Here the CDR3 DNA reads TGCAGTGCTAGTACGGGGTTTGGAAACACCATATATTTT.

The CDR3: CASSYAGGPDTQYF. For the CDR3, the DNA is TGTGCCAGCAGTTACGCGGGGGGGCCAGATACGCAGTATTTT. The gene calls are TRBV6-6 and TRBJ2-3, with TRBD2 matching 9 bases. CDR1 MNHNY and CDR2 SVGAGI come from the germline V gene (reference sequence). The CDR3 loop spans 14 amino acids. Trimming cost V 2 bases and J 4 bases; bases outside gene matches: 1.

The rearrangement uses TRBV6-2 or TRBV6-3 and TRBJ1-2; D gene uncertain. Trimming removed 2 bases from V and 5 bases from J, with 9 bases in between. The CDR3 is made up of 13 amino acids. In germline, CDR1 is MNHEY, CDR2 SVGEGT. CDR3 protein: CASSYDSGYGYTF. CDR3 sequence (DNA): TGTGCCAGCAGTTACGATAGCGGATATGGCTACACCTTC.

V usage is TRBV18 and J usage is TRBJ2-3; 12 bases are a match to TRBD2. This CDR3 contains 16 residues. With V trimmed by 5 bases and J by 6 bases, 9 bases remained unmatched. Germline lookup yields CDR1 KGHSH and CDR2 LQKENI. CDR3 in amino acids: CASSKTSGSAGDTQYF. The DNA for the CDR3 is TGTGCCAGCTCAAAGACTAGCGGGAGCGCCGGGGATACGCAGTATTTT.

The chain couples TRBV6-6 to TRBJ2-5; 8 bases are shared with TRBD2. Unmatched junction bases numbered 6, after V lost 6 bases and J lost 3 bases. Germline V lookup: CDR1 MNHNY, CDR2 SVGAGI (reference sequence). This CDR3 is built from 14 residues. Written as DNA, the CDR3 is TGTGCCAGCAGAGGAGCGGGGGAGGAAGAGACCCAGTACTTC. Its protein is CASRGAGEEETQYF.

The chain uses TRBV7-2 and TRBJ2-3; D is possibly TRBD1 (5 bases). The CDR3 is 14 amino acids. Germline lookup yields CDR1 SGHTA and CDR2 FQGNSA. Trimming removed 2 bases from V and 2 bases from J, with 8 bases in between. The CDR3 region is CASSLRGSTDTQYF. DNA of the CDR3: TGTGCCAGCAGCTTAAGGGGATCCACAGATACGCAGTATTTT.

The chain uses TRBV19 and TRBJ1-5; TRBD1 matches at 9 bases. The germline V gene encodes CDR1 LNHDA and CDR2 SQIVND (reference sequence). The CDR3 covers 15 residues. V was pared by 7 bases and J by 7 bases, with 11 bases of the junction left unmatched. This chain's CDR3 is CASNPQGAAFQPQHF. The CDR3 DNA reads TGTGCCAGTAACCCACAGGGGGCTGCGTTCCAGCCCCAGCATTTT. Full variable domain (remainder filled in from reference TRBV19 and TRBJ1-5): DGGITQSPKYLFRKEGQNVTLSCEQNLNHDAMYWYRQDPGQGLRLIYYSQIVNDFQKGDIAEGYSVSREKKESFPLTVTSAQKNPTAFYLCASNPQGAAFQPQHFGDGTRLSIL.

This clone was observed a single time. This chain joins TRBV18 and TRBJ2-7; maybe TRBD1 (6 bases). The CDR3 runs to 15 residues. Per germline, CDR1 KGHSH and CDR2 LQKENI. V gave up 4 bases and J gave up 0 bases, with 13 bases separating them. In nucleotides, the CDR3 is TGTGCCAGCTCACTAGATACAGGGAGCTCCTACGAGCAGTACTTC. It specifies CASSLDTGSSYEQYF. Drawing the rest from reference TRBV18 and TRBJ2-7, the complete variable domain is NAGVMQNPRHLVRRRGQEARLRCSPMKGHSHVYWYRQLPEEGLKFMVYLQKENIIDESGMPKERFSAEFPKEGPSILRIQQVVRGDSAAYFCASSLDTGSSYEQYFGPGTRLTVT.

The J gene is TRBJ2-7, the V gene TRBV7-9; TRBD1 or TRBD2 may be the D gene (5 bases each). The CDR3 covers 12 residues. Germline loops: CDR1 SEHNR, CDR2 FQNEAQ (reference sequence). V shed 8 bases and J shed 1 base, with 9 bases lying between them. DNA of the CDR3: TGTGCCAGCGGGACGATTTCCTACGAGCAGTACTTC. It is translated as CASGTISYEQYF.

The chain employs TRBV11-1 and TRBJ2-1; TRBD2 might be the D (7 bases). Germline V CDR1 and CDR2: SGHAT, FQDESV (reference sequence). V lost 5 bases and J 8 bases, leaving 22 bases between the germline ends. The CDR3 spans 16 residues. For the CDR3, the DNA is TGTGCCAGCAGCCCCGGAGGGGGGGGCTCGTATTATGAGCAGTTCTTC. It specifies CASSPGGGGSYYEQFF.

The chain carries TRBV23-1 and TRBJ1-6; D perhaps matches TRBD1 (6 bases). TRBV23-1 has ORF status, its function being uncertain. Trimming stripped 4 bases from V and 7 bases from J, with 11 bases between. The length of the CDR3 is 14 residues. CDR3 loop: CASSLGQHNSPLHF. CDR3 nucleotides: TGCGCCAGCAGTCTTGGACAGCACAATTCACCCCTCCACTTT.

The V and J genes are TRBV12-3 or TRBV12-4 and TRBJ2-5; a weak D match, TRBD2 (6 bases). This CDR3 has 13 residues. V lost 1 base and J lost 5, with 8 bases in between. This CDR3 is CASSLGGDETQYF. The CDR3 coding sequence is TGTGCCAGCAGTTTAGGCGGGGATGAGACCCAGTACTTC.

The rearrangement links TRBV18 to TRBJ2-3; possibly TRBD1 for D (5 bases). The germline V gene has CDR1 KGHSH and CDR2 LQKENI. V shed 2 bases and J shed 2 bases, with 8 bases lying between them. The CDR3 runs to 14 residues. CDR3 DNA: TGTGCCAGCTCACCAGGACACTACACAGATACGCAGTATTTT. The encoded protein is CASSPGHYTDTQYF.

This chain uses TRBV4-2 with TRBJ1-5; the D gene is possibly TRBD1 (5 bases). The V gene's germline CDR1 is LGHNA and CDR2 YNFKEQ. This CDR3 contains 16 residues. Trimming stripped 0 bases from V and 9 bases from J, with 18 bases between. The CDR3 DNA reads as TGTGCCAGCAGCCAAGATCGTGCGGGGGGAGCTTGGCCCCAGCATTTT. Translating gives CASSQDRAGGAWPQHF.

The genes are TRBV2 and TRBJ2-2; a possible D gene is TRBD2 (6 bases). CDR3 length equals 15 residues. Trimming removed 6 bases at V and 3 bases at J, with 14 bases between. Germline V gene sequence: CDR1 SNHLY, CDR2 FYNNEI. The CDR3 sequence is CASSRDFTYTGELFF. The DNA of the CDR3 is TGTGCCAGCAGCCGGGACTTCACTTACACCGGGGAGCTGTTTTTT.

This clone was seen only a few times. Written as DNA, the CDR3 is TGCGCCAGCAGCTTGGATCTGACCGGAGGGGGTAATTCACCCCTCCACTTT. This translates into CASSLDLTGGGNSPLHF. This chain uses TRBV5-1 with TRBJ1-6; D perhaps matches TRBD1 (6 bases). Trimming stripped 0 bases from V and 6 bases from J, with 16 bases between. The CDR3 totals 17 residues. Germline V gives CDR1 SGHRS, CDR2 YFSETQ. The full variable domain, in which reference TRBV5-1 and TRBJ1-6 provide the parts outside the CDR3, is KAGVTQTPRYLIKTRGQQVTLSCSPISGHRSVSWYQQTPGQGLQFLFEYFSETQRNKGNFPGRFSGRQFSNSRSEMNVSTLELGDSALYLCASSLDLTGGGNSPLHFGNGTRLTVT.

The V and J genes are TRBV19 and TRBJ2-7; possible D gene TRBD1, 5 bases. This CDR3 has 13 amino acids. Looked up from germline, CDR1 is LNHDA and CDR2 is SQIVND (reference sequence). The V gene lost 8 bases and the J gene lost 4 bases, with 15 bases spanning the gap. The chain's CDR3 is CASSLGLSYEQYF. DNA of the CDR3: TGTGCCAGTTCCCTGGGGCTCTCATACGAGCAGTACTTC.

The CDR3 is CAWSVGLAGGTDTQYF. As DNA, the CDR3 is TGTGCCTGGAGTGTTGGGCTAGCGGGAGGCACAGATACGCAGTATTTT. The chain employs TRBV30 and TRBJ2-3, with 10 bases matching TRBD2. The V and J ends lost 0 bases and 1 base, in that order; junction bases with no gene match: 4. This CDR3 region has 16 residues. The germline CDR1 and CDR2 sequences are GTSNPN and SVGIG (reference sequence). The full variable domain, in which reference TRBV30 and TRBJ2-3 provide the parts outside the CDR3, is SQTIHQWPATLVQPVGSPLSLECTVEGTSNPNLYWYRQAAGRGLQLLFYSVGIGQISSEVPQNLSASRPQDRQFILSSKKLLLSDSGFYLCAWSVGLAGGTDTQYFGPGTRLTVL.

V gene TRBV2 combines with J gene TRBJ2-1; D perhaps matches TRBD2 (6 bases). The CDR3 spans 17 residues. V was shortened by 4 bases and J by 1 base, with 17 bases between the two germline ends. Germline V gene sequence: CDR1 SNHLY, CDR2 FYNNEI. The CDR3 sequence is CASSARGTIASYNEQFF. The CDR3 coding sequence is TGTGCCAGCAGTGCACGCGGGACCATAGCATCCTACAATGAGCAGTTCTTC.

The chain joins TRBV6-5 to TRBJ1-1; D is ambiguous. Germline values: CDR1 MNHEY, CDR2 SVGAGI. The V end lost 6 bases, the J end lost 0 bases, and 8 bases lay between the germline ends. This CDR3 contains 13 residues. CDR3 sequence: CASRNRMNTEAFF. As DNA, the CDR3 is TGTGCCAGCAGGAATCGAATGAACACTGAAGCTTTCTTT.

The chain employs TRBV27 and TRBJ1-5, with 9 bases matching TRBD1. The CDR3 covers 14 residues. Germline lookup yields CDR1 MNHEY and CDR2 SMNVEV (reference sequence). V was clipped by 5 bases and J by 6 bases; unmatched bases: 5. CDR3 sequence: CASSTQGAVQPQHF. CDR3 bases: TGTGCCAGCAGTACACAGGGGGCAGTTCAGCCCCAGCATTTT.

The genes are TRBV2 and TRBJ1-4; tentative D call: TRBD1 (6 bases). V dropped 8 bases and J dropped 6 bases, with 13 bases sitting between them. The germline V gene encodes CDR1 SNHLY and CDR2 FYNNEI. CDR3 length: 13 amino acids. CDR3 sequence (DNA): TGTGCCAGCGCAGGGGCGTCGTATGAAAAACTGTTTTTT. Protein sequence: CASAGASYEKLFF.

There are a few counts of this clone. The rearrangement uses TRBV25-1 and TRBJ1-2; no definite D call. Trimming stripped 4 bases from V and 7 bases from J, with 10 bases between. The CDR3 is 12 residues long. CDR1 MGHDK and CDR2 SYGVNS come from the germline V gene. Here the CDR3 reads CASSGRVGGYTF. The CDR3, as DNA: TGTGCCAGCAGTGGCCGGGTAGGTGGCTACACCTTC.

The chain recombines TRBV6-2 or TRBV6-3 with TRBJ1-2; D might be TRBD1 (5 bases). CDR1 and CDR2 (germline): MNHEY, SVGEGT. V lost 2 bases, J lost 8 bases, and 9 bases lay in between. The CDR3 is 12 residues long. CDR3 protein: CASSYRGWGYTF. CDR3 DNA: TGTGCCAGCAGTTACAGGGGCTGGGGCTACACCTTC.